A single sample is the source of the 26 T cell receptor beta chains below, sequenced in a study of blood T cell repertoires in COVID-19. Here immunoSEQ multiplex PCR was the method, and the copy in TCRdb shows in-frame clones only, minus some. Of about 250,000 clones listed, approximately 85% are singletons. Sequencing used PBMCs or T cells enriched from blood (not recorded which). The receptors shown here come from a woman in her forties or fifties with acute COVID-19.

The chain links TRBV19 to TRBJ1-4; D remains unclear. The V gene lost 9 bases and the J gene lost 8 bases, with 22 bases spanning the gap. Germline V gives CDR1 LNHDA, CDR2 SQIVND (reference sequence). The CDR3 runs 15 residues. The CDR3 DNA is TGTGCCAGCGCGAGAGATCCGGGTCCCTACGAAAAACTGTTTTTT. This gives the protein CASARDPGPYEKLFF.

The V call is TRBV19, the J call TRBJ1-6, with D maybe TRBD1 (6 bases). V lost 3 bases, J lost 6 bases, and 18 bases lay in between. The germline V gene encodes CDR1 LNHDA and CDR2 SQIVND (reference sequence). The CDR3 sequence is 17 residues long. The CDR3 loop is CASSIDPGEVGNSPLHF. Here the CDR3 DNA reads TGTGCCAGTAGTATCGATCCAGGGGAAGTTGGTAATTCACCCCTCCACTTT.

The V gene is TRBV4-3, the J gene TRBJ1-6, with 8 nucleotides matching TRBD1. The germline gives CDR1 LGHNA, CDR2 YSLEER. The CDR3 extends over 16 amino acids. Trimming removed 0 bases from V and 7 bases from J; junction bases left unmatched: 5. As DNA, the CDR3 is TGCGCCAGCAGCCAAGATAGTCGGACAGGGAATTCACCCCTCCACTTT. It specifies CASSQDSRTGNSPLHF.

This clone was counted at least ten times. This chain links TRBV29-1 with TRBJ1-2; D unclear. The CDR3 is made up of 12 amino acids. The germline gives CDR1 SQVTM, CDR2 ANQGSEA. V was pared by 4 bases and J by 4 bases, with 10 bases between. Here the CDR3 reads CSVASSFYGYTF. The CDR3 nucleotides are TGCAGCGTTGCGAGTTCCTTCTATGGCTACACCTTC.

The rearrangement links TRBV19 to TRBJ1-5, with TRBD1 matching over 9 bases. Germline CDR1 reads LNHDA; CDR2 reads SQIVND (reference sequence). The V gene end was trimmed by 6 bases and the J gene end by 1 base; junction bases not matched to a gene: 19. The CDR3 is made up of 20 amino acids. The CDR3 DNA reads TGTGCCAGTAGCACTACCCCGGGACAGGGCCTATGGTGGAGCAATCAGCCCCAGCATTTT. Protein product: CASSTTPGQGLWWSNQPQHF.

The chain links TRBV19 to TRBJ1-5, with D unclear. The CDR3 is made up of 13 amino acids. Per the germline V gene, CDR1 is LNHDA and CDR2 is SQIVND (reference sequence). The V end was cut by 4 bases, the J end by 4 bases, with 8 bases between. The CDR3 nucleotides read TGTGCCAGTAGTACTAAGAGAAATCAGCCCCAGCATTTT. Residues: CASSTKRNQPQHF.

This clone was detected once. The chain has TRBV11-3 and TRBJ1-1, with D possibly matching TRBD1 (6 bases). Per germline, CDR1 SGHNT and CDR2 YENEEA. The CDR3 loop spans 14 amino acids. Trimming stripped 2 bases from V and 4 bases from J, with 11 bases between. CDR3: CASSLQGQSTEAFF. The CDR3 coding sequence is TGTGCCAGCAGCTTACAGGGGCAGAGCACTGAAGCTTTCTTT.

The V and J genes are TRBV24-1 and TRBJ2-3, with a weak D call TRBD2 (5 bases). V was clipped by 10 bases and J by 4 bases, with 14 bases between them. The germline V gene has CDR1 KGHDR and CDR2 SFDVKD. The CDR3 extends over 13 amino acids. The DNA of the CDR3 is TGTGCCACGCGGGCCGCAGGATCAGATACGCAGTATTTT. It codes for CATRAAGSDTQYF.

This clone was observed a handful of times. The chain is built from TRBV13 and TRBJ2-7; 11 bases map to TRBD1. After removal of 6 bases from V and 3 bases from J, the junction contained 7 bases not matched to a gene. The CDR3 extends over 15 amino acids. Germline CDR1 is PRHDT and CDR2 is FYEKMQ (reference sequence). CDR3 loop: CASSSTGTGGYEQYF. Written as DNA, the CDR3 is TGTGCCAGCAGTTCCACCGGGACAGGGGGCTACGAGCAGTACTTC.

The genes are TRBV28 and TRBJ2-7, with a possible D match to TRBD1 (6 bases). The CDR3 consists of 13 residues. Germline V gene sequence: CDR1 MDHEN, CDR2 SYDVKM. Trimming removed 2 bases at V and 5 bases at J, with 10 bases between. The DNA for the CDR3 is TGTGCCAGCAGTTTACTGGGGGCAAACGAGCAGTACTTC. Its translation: CASSLLGANEQYF.

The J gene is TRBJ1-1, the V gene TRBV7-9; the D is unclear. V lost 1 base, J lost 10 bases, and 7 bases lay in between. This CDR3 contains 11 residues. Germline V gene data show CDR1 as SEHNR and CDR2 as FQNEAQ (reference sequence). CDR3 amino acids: CASSLGGGAFF. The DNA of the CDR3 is TGTGCCAGCAGCTTAGGAGGTGGAGCTTTCTTT.

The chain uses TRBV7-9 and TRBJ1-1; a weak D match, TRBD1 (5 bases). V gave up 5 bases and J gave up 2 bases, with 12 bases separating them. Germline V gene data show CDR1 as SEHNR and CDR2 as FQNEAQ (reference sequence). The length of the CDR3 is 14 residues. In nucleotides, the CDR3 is TGTGCCAGCAGCAACGTGGGGGGTAACACTGAAGCTTTCTTT. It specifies CASSNVGGNTEAFF.

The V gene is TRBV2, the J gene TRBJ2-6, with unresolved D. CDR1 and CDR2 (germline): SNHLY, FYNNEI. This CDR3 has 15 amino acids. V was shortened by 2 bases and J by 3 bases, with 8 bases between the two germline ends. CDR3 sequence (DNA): TGTGCCAGCAGTGAAACCGGGTATGGGGCCAACGTCCTGACTTTC. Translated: CASSETGYGANVLTF. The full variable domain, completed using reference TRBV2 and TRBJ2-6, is EPEVTQTPSHQVTQMGQEVILRCVPISNHLYFYWYRQILGQKVEFLVSFYNNEISEKSEIFDDQFSVERPDGSNFTLKIRSTKLEDSAMYFCASSETGYGANVLTFGAGSRLTVL.

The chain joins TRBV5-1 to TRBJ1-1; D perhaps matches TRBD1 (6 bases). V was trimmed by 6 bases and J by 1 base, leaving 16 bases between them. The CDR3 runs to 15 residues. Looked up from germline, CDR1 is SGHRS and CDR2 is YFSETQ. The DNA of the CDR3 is TGCGCCAGCACCCTCCCGGACAGTAGGAACACTGAAGCTTTCTTT. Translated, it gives CASTLPDSRNTEAFF.

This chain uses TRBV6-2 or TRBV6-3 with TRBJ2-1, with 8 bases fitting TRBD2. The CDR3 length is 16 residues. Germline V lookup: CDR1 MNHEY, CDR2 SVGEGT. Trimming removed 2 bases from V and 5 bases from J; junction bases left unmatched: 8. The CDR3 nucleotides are TGTGCCAGCAGTTACAATTCGGGGGGGAGGAACAATGAGCAGTTCTTC. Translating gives CASSYNSGGRNNEQFF.

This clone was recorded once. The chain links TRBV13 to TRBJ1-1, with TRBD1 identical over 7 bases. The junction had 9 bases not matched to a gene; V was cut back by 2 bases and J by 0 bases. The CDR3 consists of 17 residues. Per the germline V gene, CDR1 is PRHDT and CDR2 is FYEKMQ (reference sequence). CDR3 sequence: CASSLRVTGAVNTEAFF. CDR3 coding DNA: TGTGCCAGCAGCTTAAGGGTTACAGGGGCGGTGAACACTGAAGCTTTCTTT.

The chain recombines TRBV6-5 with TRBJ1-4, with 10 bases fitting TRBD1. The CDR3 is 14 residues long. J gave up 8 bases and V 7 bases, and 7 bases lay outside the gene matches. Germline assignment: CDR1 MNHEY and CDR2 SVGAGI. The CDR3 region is CASIPGQGWEKLFF. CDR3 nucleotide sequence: TGTGCCAGCATTCCGGGACAGGGGTGGGAAAAACTGTTTTTT.

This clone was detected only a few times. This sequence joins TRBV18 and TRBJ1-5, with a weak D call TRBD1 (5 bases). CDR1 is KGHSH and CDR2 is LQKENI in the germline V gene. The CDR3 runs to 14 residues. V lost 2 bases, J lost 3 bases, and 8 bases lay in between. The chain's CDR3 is CASSPSGHNQPQHF. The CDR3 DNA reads TGTGCCAGCTCACCATCAGGACACAATCAGCCCCAGCATTTT.

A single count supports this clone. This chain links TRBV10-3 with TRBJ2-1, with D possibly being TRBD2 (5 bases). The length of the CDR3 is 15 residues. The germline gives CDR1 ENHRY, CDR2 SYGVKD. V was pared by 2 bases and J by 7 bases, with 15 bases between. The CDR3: CAISEGYPGGNEQFF. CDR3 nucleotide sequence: TGTGCCATCAGTGAGGGGTATCCGGGCGGGAATGAGCAGTTCTTC.

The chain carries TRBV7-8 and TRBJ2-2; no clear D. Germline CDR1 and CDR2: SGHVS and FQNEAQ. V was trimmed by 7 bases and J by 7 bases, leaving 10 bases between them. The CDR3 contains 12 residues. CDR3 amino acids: CASTSTGGELFF. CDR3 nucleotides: TGTGCCAGCACGTCAACGGGCGGGGAGCTGTTTTTT.

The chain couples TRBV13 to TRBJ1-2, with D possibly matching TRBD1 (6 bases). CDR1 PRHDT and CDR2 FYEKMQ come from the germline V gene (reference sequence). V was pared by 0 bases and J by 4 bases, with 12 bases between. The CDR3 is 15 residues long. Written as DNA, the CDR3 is TGTGCCAGCAGCTTAGGCCGGGGGGGCTTCTATGGCTACACCTTC. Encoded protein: CASSLGRGGFYGYTF. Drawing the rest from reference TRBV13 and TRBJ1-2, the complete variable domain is AAGVIQSPRHLIKEKRETATLKCYPIPRHDTVYWYQQGPGQDPQFLISFYEKMQSDKGSIPDRFSAQQFSDYHSELNMSSLELGDSALYFCASSLGRGGFYGYTFGSGTRLTVV.

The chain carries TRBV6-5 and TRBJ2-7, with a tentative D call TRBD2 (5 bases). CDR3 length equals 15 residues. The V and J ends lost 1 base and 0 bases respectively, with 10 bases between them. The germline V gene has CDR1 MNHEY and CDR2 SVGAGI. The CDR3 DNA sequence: TGTGCCAGCAGTTACTTCCAGCGGCTCTCCTACGAGCAGTACTTC. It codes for CASSYFQRLSYEQYF.

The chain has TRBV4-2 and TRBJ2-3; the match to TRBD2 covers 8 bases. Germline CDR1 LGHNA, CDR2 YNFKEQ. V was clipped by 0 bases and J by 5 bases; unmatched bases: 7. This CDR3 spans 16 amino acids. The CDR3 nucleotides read TGTGCCAGCAGCCAAGATGCGGGGGGCAAGGGAGATACGCAGTATTTT. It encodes CASSQDAGGKGDTQYF.

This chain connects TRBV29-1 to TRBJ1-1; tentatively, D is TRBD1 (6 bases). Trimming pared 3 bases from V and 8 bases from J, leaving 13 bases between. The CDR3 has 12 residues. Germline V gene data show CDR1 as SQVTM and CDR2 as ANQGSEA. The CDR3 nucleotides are TGCAGCGTTGACGACAGGTTAAGCGAAGCTTTCTTT. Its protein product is CSVDDRLSEAFF.

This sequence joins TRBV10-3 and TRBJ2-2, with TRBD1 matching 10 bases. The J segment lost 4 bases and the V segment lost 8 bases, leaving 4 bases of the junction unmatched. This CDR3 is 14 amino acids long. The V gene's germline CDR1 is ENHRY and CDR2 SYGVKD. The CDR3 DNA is TGTGCCATCCGTAGACAGGGGGCCACCGGGGAGCTGTTTTTT. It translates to CAIRRQGATGELFF.

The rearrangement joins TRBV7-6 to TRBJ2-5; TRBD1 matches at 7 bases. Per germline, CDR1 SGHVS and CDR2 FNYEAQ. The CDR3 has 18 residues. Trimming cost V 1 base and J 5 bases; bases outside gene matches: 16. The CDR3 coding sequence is TGTGCCAGCAGCTTAGTAACAGGGGCCAGATCCTGGGTTGAGACCCAGTACTTC. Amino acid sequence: CASSLVTGARSWVETQYF.